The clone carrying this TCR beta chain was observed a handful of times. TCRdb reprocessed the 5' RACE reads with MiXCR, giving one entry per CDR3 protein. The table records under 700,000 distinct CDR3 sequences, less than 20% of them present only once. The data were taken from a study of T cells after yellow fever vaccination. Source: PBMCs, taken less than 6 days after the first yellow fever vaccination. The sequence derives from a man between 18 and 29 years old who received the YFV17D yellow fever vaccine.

The CDR3 loop is CSVQPGTADYNEQFF. The CDR3, as DNA: TGCAGCGTACAACCCGGGACAGCAGACTACAATGAGCAGTTCTTC. The chain recombines TRBV29-1 with TRBJ2-1; TRBD1 agrees at 7 bases. CDR1 and CDR2 from the germline V gene are SQVTM and ANQGSEA. CDR3 size: 15 residues. The V and J ends lost 6 bases and 3 bases, in that order; junction bases with no gene match: 11.